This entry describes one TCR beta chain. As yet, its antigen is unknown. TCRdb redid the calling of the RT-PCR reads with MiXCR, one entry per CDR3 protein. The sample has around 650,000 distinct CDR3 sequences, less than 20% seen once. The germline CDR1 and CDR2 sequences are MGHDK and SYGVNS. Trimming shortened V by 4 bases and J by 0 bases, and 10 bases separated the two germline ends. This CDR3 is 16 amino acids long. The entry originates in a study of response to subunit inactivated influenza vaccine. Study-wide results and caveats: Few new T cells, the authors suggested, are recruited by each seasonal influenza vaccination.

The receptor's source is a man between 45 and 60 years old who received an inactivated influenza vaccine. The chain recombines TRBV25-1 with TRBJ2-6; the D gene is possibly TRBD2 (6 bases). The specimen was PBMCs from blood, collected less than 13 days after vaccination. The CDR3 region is CASSAGLFSGANVLTF. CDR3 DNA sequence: TGTGCCAGCAGTGCGGGACTGTTCTCTGGGGCCAACGTCCTGACTTTC.